The 14 T cell receptor beta chains in this list originate from one sample, sequenced in a study of tumour-infiltrating T cells in Burkitt lymphoma (dated by TCRdb to 2020 to 2021). Receptor amplification or capture employed the immunoSEQ multiplex PCR assay. TCRdb holds this immuneACCESS table with in-frame rearrangements only. Some clones are missing; in checked studies, unresolved V genes explain under half, and the rest has no known cause. The sample table records more than 8,500 clones; roughly 60% of these occur just once. The top ten clonotypes cover approximately 5% of the sample. The source material was tumor tissue. The receptors here all came from a human donor with diffuse large B-cell lymphoma.

The V call is TRBV6-6, the J call TRBJ1-6; D is unclear. Germline V gene sequence: CDR1 MNHNY, CDR2 SVGAGI (reference sequence). Trimming removed 6 bases at V and 9 bases at J, with 12 bases between. This CDR3 is 13 amino acids long. The CDR3 loop is CASSRSEGSPLHF. The CDR3 DNA sequence: TGTGCCAGCAGCAGATCGGAGGGTTCACCCCTCCACTTT.

This chain uses TRBV7-9 with TRBJ1-2; 7 positions match TRBD1. Germline V gene lookup returns CDR1 SEHNR and CDR2 FQNEAQ (reference sequence). There are 13 residues in the CDR3. Unmatched junction bases numbered 4, after V lost 1 base and J lost 8 bases. This CDR3 is CASSLGQGGGYTF. Here the CDR3 DNA reads TGTGCCAGCAGCTTAGGACAGGGCGGAGGCTACACCTTC.

This clone was detected only once. The chain employs TRBV9 and TRBJ1-3; possible D gene TRBD1, 6 bases. This CDR3 region has 15 residues. Deletions cut 6 bases from V and 2 bases from J, with 15 bases between. Per germline, CDR1 SGDLS and CDR2 YYNGEE. CDR3 in DNA: TGTGCCAGCACACCGGGACACGCAACTGGAAACACCATATATTTT. It yields the protein CASTPGHATGNTIYF.

This clone was counted between two and nine times. The rearrangement joins TRBV5-1 to TRBJ1-1; TRBD1 is a possible D gene (5 bases). The CDR3 contains 14 residues. Germline CDR1 reads SGHRS; CDR2 reads YFSETQ. Between the trimmed V and J ends, which lost 5 bases and 0 bases, there was a span of 11 bases. CDR3: CASRGDGMNTEAFF. For the CDR3, the DNA is TGCGCCAGCAGGGGGGACGGTATGAACACTGAAGCTTTCTTT.

The sample holds a few counts of this clone. This sequence joins TRBV6-5 and TRBJ2-7; D gene ambiguous. The CDR3 length is 14 residues. Germline CDR1 MNHEY, CDR2 SVGAGI. V lost 5 bases to trimming and J lost 2 bases, with 13 bases between them. The CDR3 spells CASSPSAVAYEQYF. The CDR3, as DNA: TGTGCCAGCAGTCCCTCGGCAGTGGCCTACGAGCAGTACTTC.

This chain connects TRBV30 to TRBJ1-1; maybe TRBD1 (5 bases). Germline V gene data show CDR1 as GTSNPN and CDR2 as SVGIG (reference sequence). The CDR3 loop spans 13 amino acids. V dropped 3 bases and J dropped 3 bases, with 11 bases sitting between them. The CDR3 loop reads CAWSLSGDTEAFF. The CDR3 DNA sequence: TGTGCCTGGAGCCTGTCGGGGGACACTGAAGCTTTCTTT.

This clone was detected a few times. The chain couples TRBV6-5 to TRBJ1-2; no reliable D call. The CDR3 totals 14 residues. The germline V gene has CDR1 MNHEY and CDR2 SVGAGI. Deletions cut 0 bases from V and 2 bases from J, with 7 bases between. CDR3 region: CASSYSTTNYGYTF. DNA for the CDR3: TGTGCCAGCAGTTACTCGACCACGAACTATGGCTACACCTTC.

This clone was observed a single time. This chain joins TRBV2 and TRBJ1-1, with unresolved D. V was pared by 2 bases and J by 3 bases, with 16 bases between. Germline V CDR1 and CDR2: SNHLY, FYNNEI. The CDR3 is 16 amino acids. CDR3 sequence (DNA): TGTGCCAGCAGTGAACTTAGGGCTGGGCTGTACACTGAAGCTTTCTTT. Protein sequence: CASSELRAGLYTEAFF.

This clone is medium-sized within its sample. The chain has TRBV2 and TRBJ2-1; D possibly matches TRBD1 or TRBD2 (5 bases each). The CDR3 is made up of 14 amino acids. CDR1 is SNHLY, CDR2 FYNNEI, per germline. V lost 6 bases to trimming and J lost 5 bases, with 14 bases between them. This CDR3 reads CASSRRGTNNEQFF. The CDR3 DNA reads as TGTGCCAGCAGCCGAAGAGGGACGAACAATGAGCAGTTCTTC.

There are a few counts of this clone. V is TRBV6-1 and J is TRBJ1-1, with D uncertain. Germline V gives CDR1 MNHNS, CDR2 SASEGT. The CDR3 extends over 13 amino acids. V was cut by 3 bases and J by 5 bases, with 10 bases left in between. The CDR3 DNA follows: TGTGCCAGCAGTGACAGAATTGGGACTGAAGCTTTCTTT. Translating gives CASSDRIGTEAFF.

V is TRBV27 and J is TRBJ1-1; no clear D. CDR3 length equals 15 residues. V was cut by 0 bases and J by 3 bases, with 11 bases left in between. Germline lookup yields CDR1 MNHEY and CDR2 SMNVEV (reference sequence). The CDR3 nucleotides read TGTGCCAGCAGTTTATCGGATGGGAGGGACACTGAAGCTTTCTTT. Protein product: CASSLSDGRDTEAFF.

The rearrangement links TRBV7-9 to TRBJ1-2, with D maybe TRBD1 (6 bases). Germline V gene data show CDR1 as SEHNR and CDR2 as FQNEAQ (reference sequence). The CDR3 totals 14 residues. V was cut by 5 bases and J by 0 bases, with 10 bases left in between. CDR3 sequence (DNA): TGTGCCAGCAGCACGGACAGCTCTAACTATGGCTACACCTTC. This codes for CASSTDSSNYGYTF.

This CDR3 reads CASSQRQGRSYEQYF. The DNA of the CDR3 is TGTGCCAGCAGCCAAAGACAGGGGCGCTCCTACGAGCAGTACTTC. V is TRBV5-4 and J is TRBJ2-7, with 8 bases identical to TRBD1. The CDR3 totals 15 residues. CDR1 and CDR2 (germline): SGHNT, YYREEE (reference sequence). V lost 4 bases to trimming and J lost 0 bases; unmatched junction nucleotides: 6.

The genes are TRBV5-4 and TRBJ2-5, with D perhaps assigned TRBD1 or TRBD2 (5 bases each). Trimming removed 0 bases from V and 2 bases from J, with 11 bases in between. The CDR3 length is 15 residues. Germline V CDR1 and CDR2: SGHNT, YYREEE (reference sequence). DNA for the CDR3: TGTGCCAGCAGCTTGGGAGGGGTGCCGCAAGAGACCCAGTACTTC. It translates to CASSLGGVPQETQYF. The full variable domain, with the rest looked up from reference TRBV5-4 and TRBJ2-5, is ETGVTQSPTHLIKTRGQQVTLRCSSQSGHNTVSWYQQALGQGPQFIFQYYREEENGRGNFPPRFSGLQFPNYSSELNVNALELDDSALYLCASSLGGVPQETQYFGPGTRLLVL.